Following are 4 T cell receptor beta chains from one sample sequenced in a study of blood T cell repertoires in COVID-19. Assay: immunoSEQ multiplex PCR; the TCRdb copy retains only in-frame clones and omits some. In the table there are about 170,000 clones, more than 70% of which are singletons. Sequencing was carried out using PBMCs or T cells enriched from blood (not recorded which). The receptors shown here come from a woman aged 50 to 65 in a cohort exposed to, infected with or recovered from COVID-19 (not recorded which).

This clone was recorded a few times. The V and J genes are TRBV21-1 and TRBJ1-4. TRBV21-1 counts as a pseudogene. The CDR3 has 15 residues. CDR3: CASSPAGRAGEKLFF. CDR3 in DNA: TGTGCCAGCAGCCCCGCTGGGAGGGCAGGAGAAAAACTGTTTTTT.

The chain has TRBV5-1 and TRBJ2-7; 8 bases agree with TRBD2. The germline CDR1 and CDR2 sequences are SGHRS and YFSETQ. The CDR3 sequence is 13 residues long. Trimming cost V 6 bases and J 2 bases; bases outside gene matches: 4. DNA for the CDR3: TGCGCCAGCAAGGTAGCGGGGACCTACGAGCAGTACTTC. Its translation is CASKVAGTYEQYF.

This clone appeared many times. This chain connects TRBV5-1 to TRBJ1-2; D is undetermined. The CDR3 runs 15 residues. CDR1 is SGHRS, CDR2 YFSETQ, per germline. V was pared by 0 bases and J by 1 base, with 10 bases between. CDR3 DNA sequence: TGCGCCAGCAGCTTGGCCGGCAGCGATAACTATGGCTACACCTTC. This translates into CASSLAGSDNYGYTF. Drawing the rest from reference TRBV5-1 and TRBJ1-2, the complete variable domain is KAGVTQTPRYLIKTRGQQVTLSCSPISGHRSVSWYQQTPGQGLQFLFEYFSETQRNKGNFPGRFSGRQFSNSRSEMNVSTLELGDSALYLCASSLAGSDNYGYTFGSGTRLTVV.

This clone was picked up a small number of times. The chain joins TRBV18 to TRBJ2-5; TRBD2 is a possible D gene (5 bases). Germline CDR1 KGHSH, CDR2 LQKENI. The CDR3 contains 15 residues. V lost 5 bases, J lost 1 base, and 14 bases lay in between. CDR3 amino acids: CASSKDPGGQETQYF. The CDR3 DNA follows: TGTGCCAGCTCAAAGGACCCCGGAGGCCAAGAGACCCAGTACTTC.